The sequence of this T cell receptor (beta chain) was determined in a study of radiation and T cells in renal cell carcinoma. General study points: Without pretreatment biopsies, baseline tumor clonotype presence was undetermined. From baseline, blood top tumor clonotypes peaked at 2 weeks post-radiation.

The CDR3 runs 14 residues. Per the germline V gene, CDR1 is MNHEY and CDR2 is SVGAGI. V dropped 5 bases and J dropped 4; count of bases not matched to a gene: 5. Sample time point: blood 4 weeks post-SBRT, at nephrectomy. Described treatment: 15 Gy SBRT to primary tumor, nephrectomy 4 weeks later. Nephrectomy followed 15 Gy stereotactic body radiation by 4 weeks. Clear cell pathology was present in this patient's renal cell carcinoma. This clone occurred a few times. Its antigen is as yet unknown. Sequenced by immunoSEQ multiplex PCR; TCRdb stores in-frame clones only, minus some. The data hold about 77,000 clones, with around 78% observed a single time.

This chain uses TRBV6-5 with TRBJ2-3, with 8 bases aligning to TRBD2. The input for sequencing was blood, taken from a patient whose treatment included radiotherapy and nephrectomy. The clonotype comes from a woman aged 60 to 75 with renal cell carcinoma. In nucleotides, the CDR3 is TGTGCCAGCAGTCCCGGCGGGAGGTCAGATACGCAGTATTTT. It specifies CASSPGGRSDTQYF.